Shown below are 5 T cell receptor beta chains from a single sample sequenced in a study of early T cells in non-severe SARS-CoV-2 infection. TCRdb itself ran the 5' RACE reads through MiXCR, one entry per CDR3 protein. The data contain 75,000 to 100,000 distinct CDR3 sequences, roughly 14% of them singletons. Sequencing was done on a sample of whole blood. The origin of the receptors is an adult who was a healthcare worker with PCR-confirmed SARS-CoV-2 infection or an uninfected control (not recorded which).

This sequence joins TRBV5-1 and TRBJ1-2, with D maybe TRBD1 (5 bases). In germline, CDR1 is SGHRS, CDR2 YFSETQ. Deletions cut 4 bases from V and 1 base from J, with 14 bases between. The CDR3 sequence is 15 residues long. CDR3 nucleotides: TGCGCCAGCAGCCTAAGGGACTTCGTTAACTATGGCTACACCTTC. Its protein is CASSLRDFVNYGYTF.

A word on this clonotype: Just one base apart from a much larger clone, this may be a read error. The chain combines TRBV5-4 with TRBJ1-1, with no clear D. Germline values: CDR1 SGHNT, CDR2 YYREEE (reference sequence). The CDR3 runs to 13 residues. CDR3: CASSWHMNAEAFF. CDR3 nucleotides: TGTGCCAGCAGCTGGCACATGAACGCTGAAGCTTTCTTT.

The chain joins TRBV12-3 or TRBV12-4 to TRBJ2-3, with D perhaps TRBD1 (5 bases). The V end was cut by 0 bases, the J end by 2 bases, with 6 bases between. The CDR3 is 14 amino acids. For the CDR3, the DNA is TGTGCCAGCAGTTTAGCAGGGGTCACAGATACGCAGTATTTT. It is translated as CASSLAGVTDTQYF.

The chain employs TRBV9 and TRBJ1-1; D is uncertain. In germline, CDR1 is SGDLS, CDR2 YYNGEE. This CDR3 is 16 amino acids long. Trimming stripped 5 bases from V and 1 base from J, with 18 bases between. This chain's CDR3 is CASSPTPGLGNTEAFF. The DNA of the CDR3 is TGTGCCAGCAGTCCTACCCCTGGGTTGGGGAACACTGAAGCTTTCTTT. Supplemented by reference TRBV9 and TRBJ1-1, the full variable domain reads DSGVTQTPKHLITATGQRVTLRCSPRSGDLSVYWYQQSLDQGLQFLIQYYNGEERAKGNILERFSAQQFPDLHSELNLSSLELGDSALYFCASSPTPGLGNTEAFFGQGTRLTVV.

This chain joins TRBV12-3 or TRBV12-4 and TRBJ2-7, with D possibly TRBD2 on 8 matching bases. V lost 5 bases and J lost 7, with 15 bases in between. CDR3 size: 13 residues. The CDR3 bases are TGTGCCAGCAGTCCGGGAGGGGGCAAAGAGCAGTACGTC. It yields the protein CASSPGGGKEQYV.